The sequence of this T cell receptor beta chain was determined in a study of early T cells in non-severe SARS-CoV-2 infection. TCRdb fed the 5' RACE reads into MiXCR, producing one record per CDR3 protein. The sample yields over 75,000 distinct CDR3 sequences, around 13% seen once. This clonotype was seen repeatedly, ten times or more. The sample comprised whole blood. The sequence came from an adult who was a healthcare worker with PCR-confirmed SARS-CoV-2 infection or an uninfected control (not recorded which).

The CDR3 sequence is CASSAYGTALGETQYF. The CDR3 DNA is TGTGCCAGCAGCGCCTACGGGACAGCCTTGGGGGAGACCCAGTACTTC. The chain is built from TRBV7-2 and TRBJ2-5; 7 bases agree with TRBD1. There are 16 residues in the CDR3. The germline V gene has CDR1 SGHTA and CDR2 FQGNSA. With 5 bases clipped from V and 5 bases from J, the junction kept 14 bases outside the gene matches.